These T cell receptor beta chains were read from a single sample in a study of cytomegalovirus exposure and HLA in healthy donors. Clones were read by immunoSEQ multiplex PCR, and TCRdb kept only the in-frame ones, dropping some. The table has under 200,000 clones, about three quarters seen once; the top ten hold around 1.3%. The sequenced material came from PBMCs. Every receptor here comes from a woman aged 25 to 45 in good health and CMV-seronegative. Each CDR3 is given with its conserved first and last residue.

>TRBJ2-2|TRBV11-2
CATRLGTGLIGELFF
>-|TRBV11-2
CASSLGQGTGHYEQYF
>TRBJ2-7|TRBV6-1
CASIRDYEQYF
>TRBJ2-2|TRBV5-1
CASSLAGSTGAGELFF
>TRBJ1-1|TRBV5-1
CASSKEYGTGDLNTEAFF
>TRBJ2-7|TRBV9
CASSFSTLTGLYEQYF
>TRBJ2-1|TRBV19
CASSIFSSRGPEQFF
>TRBJ2-7|TRBV15
CATSRGGTYYEQYF
>TRBJ2-5|TRBV5-1
CASSLGRTSGGGYQETQYF
>TRBJ2-1|TRBV5-1
CASSLATTYNEQFF
>TRBJ1-6|TRBV4-2
CASSPPWTGENSPLHF
>TRBJ2-1|TRBV29-1
CSIGGSGIYNEQFF
>TRBJ2-1|TRBV5-4
CASSVQGRYEQFF
>TRBJ1-4|TRBV18
CASSPLNRGSEKLFF
>TRBJ2-7|TRBV28
CASSLQAVEQYF
>TRBJ1-2|TRBV4-2
CASSQERGVDYGYTF
>TRBJ2-1|TRBV5-1
CASSQASGGHNEQFF
>TRBJ2-2|TRBV7-8
CASSGTSNTGELFF
>TRBJ2-5|TRBV6-1
CASKTGTGRETQYF
>TRBJ2-7|TRBV5-4
CASSLQGSYEQYF
>-|TRBV21-1
CASSTTSGGICFGEQYF
>TRBJ2-2|TRBV19
CASSEGTLTGELFF
>TRBJ2-2|TRBV7-3
CASSLMVGGPGELFF
>TRBJ2-1|TRBV4-1
CASSQVPGDREQFF
>TRBJ1-6|TRBV6-1
CASSEGAGVPNSPLHF
>TRBJ1-1|TRBV21-1
CASSKVKQGRNTEAFF
>TRBJ1-4|TRBV6-5
CASSYEWGDEKLFF
>TRBJ2-2|TRBV6-5
CASSNHGDTGELFF
>TRBJ2-5|TRBV6-1
CASSEATTGREGVAQYF
>TRBJ1-6|TRBV19
CASRTGGPYNSPLHF
>TRBJ2-3|TRBV19
CASSIRSTAETQYF
>TRBJ2-3|TRBV19
CASSIVLSTDTQYF
>TRBJ1-2|TRBV6-6
CASSFAGGNYGYTF
>TRBJ1-1|TRBV18
CASSPISRPLERTEAFF
>TRBJ1-2|TRBV6-5
CASSWTGGVYGYTF
>TRBJ2-4|TRBV2
CASSEPLAVSPKNIQYF
>TRBJ2-5|TRBV5-1
CASSLGTAQETQYF
>TRBJ1-5|TRBV2
CASGGGNGNQPQHF
>TRBJ2-7|TRBV7-9
CASSPSTGDEQYF
>TRBJ2-7|TRBV27
CATTGRSYEQYF